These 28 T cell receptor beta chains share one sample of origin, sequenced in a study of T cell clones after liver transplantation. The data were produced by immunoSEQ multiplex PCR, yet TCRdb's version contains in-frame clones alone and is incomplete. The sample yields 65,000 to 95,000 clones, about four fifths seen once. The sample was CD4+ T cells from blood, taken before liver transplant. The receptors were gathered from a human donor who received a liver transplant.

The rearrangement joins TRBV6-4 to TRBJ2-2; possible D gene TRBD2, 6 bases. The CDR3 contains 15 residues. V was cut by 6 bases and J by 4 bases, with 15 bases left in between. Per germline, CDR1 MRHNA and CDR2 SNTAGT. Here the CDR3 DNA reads TGTGCCAGCAGCCTAGGAGGGTTTGGCACCGGGGAGCTGTTTTTT. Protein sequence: CASSLGGFGTGELFF.

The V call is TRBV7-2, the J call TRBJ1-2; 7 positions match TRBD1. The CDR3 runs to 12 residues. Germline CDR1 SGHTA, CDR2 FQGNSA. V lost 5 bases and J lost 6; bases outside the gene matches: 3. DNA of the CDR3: TGTGCCAGCAGCCAGACAGGGCATGGCTACACCTTC. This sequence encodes CASSQTGHGYTF.

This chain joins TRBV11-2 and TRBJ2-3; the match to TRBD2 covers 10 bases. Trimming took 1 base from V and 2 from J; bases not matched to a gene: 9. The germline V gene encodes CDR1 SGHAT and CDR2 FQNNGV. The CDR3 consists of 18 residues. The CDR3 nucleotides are TGTGCCAGCAGCTTAGCACCGGGACTAGCGAGAAACACAGATACGCAGTATTTT. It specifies CASSLAPGLARNTDTQYF.

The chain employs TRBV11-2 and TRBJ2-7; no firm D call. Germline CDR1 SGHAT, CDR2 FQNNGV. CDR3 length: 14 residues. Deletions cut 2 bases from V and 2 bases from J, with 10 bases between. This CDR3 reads CASSLKDGAYEQYF. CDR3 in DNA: TGTGCCAGCAGCTTAAAGGACGGAGCCTACGAGCAGTACTTC. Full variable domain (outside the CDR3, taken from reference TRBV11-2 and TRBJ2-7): EAGVAQSPRYKIIEKRQSVAFWCNPISGHATLYWYQQILGQGPKLLIQFQNNGVVDDSQLPKDRFSAERLKGVDSTLKIQPAKLEDSAVYLCASSLKDGAYEQYFGPGTRLTVT.

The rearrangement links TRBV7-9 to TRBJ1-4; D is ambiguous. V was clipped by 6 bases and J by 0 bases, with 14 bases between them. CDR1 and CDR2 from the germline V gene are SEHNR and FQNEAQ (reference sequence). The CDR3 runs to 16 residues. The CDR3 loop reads CASRPLVWATNEKLFF. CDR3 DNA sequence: TGTGCCAGCAGACCCCTGGTGTGGGCAACTAATGAAAAACTGTTTTTT.

The CDR3 DNA reads TGTGCCAGCAGCCGAGGGACGGAAAATGAGCAGTTCTTC. Translating gives CASSRGTENEQFF. V and J are TRBV7-9 and TRBJ2-1; D tentatively fits TRBD1 or TRBD2 (5 bases each). Per the germline V gene, CDR1 is SEHNR and CDR2 is FQNEAQ (reference sequence). Trimming cost V 5 bases and J 7 bases, with 12 bases left between them. This CDR3 is 13 amino acids long.

The CDR3 region is CATLRGANVLTF. The CDR3 bases are TGTGCCACCCTGCGGGGGGCCAACGTCCTGACTTTC. V is TRBV15 and J is TRBJ2-6; no clear D gene. The germline V and J ends were trimmed by 8 bases and 4 bases, with 6 bases remaining between them. CDR3 length: 12 amino acids. Germline values: CDR1 LNHNV, CDR2 YYDKDF (reference sequence).

Written as DNA, the CDR3 is TGTGCCAGCAGTTACTCGGCACTAGCGGGAGTTTGGGAGCAGTACTTC. This gives the protein CASSYSALAGVWEQYF. This chain joins TRBV6-5 and TRBJ2-7; TRBD2 agrees at 11 bases. Germline V gene sequence: CDR1 MNHEY, CDR2 SVGAGI. The CDR3 has 16 residues. Germline trimming cut 0 bases from V and 7 bases from J; bases unmatched to any gene: 8.

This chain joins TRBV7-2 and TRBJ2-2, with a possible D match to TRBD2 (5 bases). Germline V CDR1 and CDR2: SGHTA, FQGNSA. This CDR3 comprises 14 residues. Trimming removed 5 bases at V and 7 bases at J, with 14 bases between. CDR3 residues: CASSQAAGGGELFF. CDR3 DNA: TGTGCCAGCAGCCAAGCCGCGGGCGGCGGGGAGCTGTTTTTT.

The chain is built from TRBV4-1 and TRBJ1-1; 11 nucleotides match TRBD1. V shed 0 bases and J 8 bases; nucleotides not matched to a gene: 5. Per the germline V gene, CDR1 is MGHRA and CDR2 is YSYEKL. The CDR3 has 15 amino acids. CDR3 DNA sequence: TGCGCCAGCAGCCAAGACGGGACAGGGGGTCGGGAAGCTTTCTTT. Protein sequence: CASSQDGTGGREAFF.

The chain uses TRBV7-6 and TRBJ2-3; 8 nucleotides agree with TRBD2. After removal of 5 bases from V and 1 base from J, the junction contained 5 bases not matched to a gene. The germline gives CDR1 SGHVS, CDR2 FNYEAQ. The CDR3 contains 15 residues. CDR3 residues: CASSTTSGRTDTQYF. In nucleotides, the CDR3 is TGTGCCAGCAGCACCACTAGCGGACGCACAGATACGCAGTATTTT.

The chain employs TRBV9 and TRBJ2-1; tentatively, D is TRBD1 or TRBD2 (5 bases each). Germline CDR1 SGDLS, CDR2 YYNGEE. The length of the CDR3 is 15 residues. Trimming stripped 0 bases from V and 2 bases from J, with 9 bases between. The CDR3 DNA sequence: TGTGCCAGCAGCGTAGGGGGGTCCACCTACAATGAGCAGTTCTTC. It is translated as CASSVGGSTYNEQFF.

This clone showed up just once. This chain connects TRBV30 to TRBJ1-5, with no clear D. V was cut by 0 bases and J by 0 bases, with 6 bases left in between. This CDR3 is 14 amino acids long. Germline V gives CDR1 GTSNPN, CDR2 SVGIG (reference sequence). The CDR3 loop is CAWSVLDSNQPQHF. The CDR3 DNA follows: TGTGCCTGGAGTGTTTTGGATAGCAATCAGCCCCAGCATTTT. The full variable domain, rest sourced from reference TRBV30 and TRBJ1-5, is SQTIHQWPATLVQPVGSPLSLECTVEGTSNPNLYWYRQAAGRGLQLLFYSVGIGQISSEVPQNLSASRPQDRQFILSSKKLLLSDSGFYLCAWSVLDSNQPQHFGDGTRLSIL.

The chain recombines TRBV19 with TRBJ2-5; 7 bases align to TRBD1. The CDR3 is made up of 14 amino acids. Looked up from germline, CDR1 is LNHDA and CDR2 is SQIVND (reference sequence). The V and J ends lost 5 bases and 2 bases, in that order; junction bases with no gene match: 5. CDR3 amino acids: CASSRGQSQETQYF. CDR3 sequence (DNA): TGTGCCAGTAGTCGGGGACAGTCACAAGAGACCCAGTACTTC.

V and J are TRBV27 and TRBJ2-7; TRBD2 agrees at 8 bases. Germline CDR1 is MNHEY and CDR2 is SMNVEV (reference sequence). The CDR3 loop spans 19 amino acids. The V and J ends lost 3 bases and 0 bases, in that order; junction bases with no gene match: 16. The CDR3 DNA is TGTGCCAGCAGTTTTCTACTCGGGAGGGGAGCCCCCCGCTCCTACGAGCAGTACTTC. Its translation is CASSFLLGRGAPRSYEQYF.

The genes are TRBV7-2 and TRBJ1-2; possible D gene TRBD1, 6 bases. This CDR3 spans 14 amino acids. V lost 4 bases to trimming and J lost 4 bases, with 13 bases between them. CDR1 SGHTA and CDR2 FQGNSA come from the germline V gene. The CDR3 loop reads CASSSTRGGYGYTF. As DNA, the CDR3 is TGTGCCAGCAGCTCAACCAGGGGAGGCTATGGCTACACCTTC.

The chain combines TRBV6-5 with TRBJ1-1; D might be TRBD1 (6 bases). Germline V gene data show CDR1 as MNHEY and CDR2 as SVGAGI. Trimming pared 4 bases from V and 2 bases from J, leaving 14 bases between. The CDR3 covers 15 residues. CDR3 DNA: TGTGCCAGCAGTTCCCCCAGGGGCCCTAACACTGAAGCTTTCTTT. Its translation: CASSSPRGPNTEAFF.

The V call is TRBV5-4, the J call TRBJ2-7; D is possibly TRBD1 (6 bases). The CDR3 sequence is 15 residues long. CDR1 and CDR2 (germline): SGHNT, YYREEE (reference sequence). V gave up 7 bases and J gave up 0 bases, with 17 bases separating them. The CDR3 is CASGPPGTLSYEQYF. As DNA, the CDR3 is TGTGCCAGCGGGCCCCCAGGGACACTCTCCTACGAGCAGTACTTC. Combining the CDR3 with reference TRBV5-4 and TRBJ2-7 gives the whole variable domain ETGVTQSPTHLIKTRGQQVTLRCSSQSGHNTVSWYQQALGQGPQFIFQYYREEENGRGNFPPRFSGLQFPNYSSELNVNALELDDSALYLCASGPPGTLSYEQYFGPGTRLTVT.

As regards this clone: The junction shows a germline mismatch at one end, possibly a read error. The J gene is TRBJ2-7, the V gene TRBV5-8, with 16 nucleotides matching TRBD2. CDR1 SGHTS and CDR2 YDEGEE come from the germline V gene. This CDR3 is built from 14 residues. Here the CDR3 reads CASSLRGLAGGRTF. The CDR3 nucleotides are TGTGCCAGCAGCTTGAGGGGACTAGCGGGAGGGAGGACCTTC.

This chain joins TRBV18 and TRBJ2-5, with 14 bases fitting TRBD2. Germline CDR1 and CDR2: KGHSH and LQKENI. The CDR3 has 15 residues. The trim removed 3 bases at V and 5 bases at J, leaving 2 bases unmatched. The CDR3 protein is CASSPRTSGRETQYF. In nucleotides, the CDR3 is TGTGCCAGCTCACCGCGGACTAGCGGGAGGGAGACCCAGTACTTC.

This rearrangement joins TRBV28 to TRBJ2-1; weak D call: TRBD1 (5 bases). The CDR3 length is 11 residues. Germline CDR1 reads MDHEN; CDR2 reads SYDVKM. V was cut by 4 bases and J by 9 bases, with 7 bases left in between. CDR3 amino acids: CASSYRREQFF. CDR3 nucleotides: TGTGCCAGCAGTTACAGGCGTGAGCAGTTCTTC.

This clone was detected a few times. This chain's CDR3 is CASRSHREQQFF. As DNA, the CDR3 is TGTGCCAGCAGATCCCACAGGGAACAGCAGTTCTTC. The chain carries TRBV2 and TRBJ2-1, with a weak D call TRBD1 (6 bases). Germline values: CDR1 SNHLY, CDR2 FYNNEI. The CDR3 is made up of 12 amino acids. The germline V and J ends were trimmed by 6 bases and 11 bases, with 14 bases remaining between them.

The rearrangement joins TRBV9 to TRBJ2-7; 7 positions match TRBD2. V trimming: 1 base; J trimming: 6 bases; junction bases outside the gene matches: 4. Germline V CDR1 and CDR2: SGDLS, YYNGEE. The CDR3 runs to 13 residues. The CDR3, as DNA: TGTGCCAGCAGCGTATTGGGGGGGTCCGAGCAGTACTTC. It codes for CASSVLGGSEQYF.

This CDR3 reads CASSLLQNTIYF. Written as DNA, the CDR3 is TGTGCCAGCAGCTTATTACAAAACACCATATATTTT. J is TRBJ1-3 and V is TRBV7-8; the D is unclear. CDR1 is SGHVS and CDR2 is FQNEAQ in the germline V gene. This CDR3 spans 12 amino acids. Trimming stripped 2 bases from V and 6 bases from J, with 5 bases between. Using reference TRBV7-8 and TRBJ1-3 for the parts outside the CDR3, the full variable domain is GAGVSQSPRYKVAKRGQDVALRCDPISGHVSLFWYQQALGQGPEFLTYFQNEAQLDKSGLPSDRFFAERPEGSVSTLKIQRTQQEDSAVYLCASSLLQNTIYFGEGSWLTVV.

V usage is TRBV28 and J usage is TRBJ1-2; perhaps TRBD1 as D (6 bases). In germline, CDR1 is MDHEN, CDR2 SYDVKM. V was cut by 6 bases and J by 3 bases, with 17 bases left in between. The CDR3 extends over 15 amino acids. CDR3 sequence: CASRPLRGWDYGYTF. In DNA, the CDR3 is TGTGCCAGCAGGCCCTTGAGGGGGTGGGACTATGGCTACACCTTC.

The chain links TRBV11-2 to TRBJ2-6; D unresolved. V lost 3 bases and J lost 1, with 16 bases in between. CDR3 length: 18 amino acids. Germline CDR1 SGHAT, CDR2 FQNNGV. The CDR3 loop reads CASSLSVLWPSGANVLTF. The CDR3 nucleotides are TGTGCCAGCAGCTTGTCGGTCCTGTGGCCGTCTGGGGCCAACGTCCTGACTTTC.

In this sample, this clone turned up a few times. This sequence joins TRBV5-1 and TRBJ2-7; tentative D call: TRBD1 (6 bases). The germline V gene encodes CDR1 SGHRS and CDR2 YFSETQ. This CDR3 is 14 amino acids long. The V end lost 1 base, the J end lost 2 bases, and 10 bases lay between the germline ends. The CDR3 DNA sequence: TGCGCCAGCAGCTTGTTAGGGGGTACCTACGAGCAGTACTTC. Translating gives CASSLLGGTYEQYF.

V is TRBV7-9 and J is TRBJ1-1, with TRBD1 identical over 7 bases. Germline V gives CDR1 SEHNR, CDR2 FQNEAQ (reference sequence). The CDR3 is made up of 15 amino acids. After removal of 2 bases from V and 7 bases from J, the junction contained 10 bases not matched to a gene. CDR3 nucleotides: TGTGCCAGCAGCTTACGCGGGACAGCCCTCGGTGAAGCTTTCTTT. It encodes CASSLRGTALGEAFF.